A selection of T cell receptor beta chains follows, all from one sample in a study of regulatory T cells in long-lasting Graves disease. TCRdb itself ran the multiplex PCR reads through MiXCR, one entry per CDR3 protein. The table includes some 560,000 distinct CDR3 sequences, about 16% detected once. These data are also associated with another study on T cells in Graves' hyperthyroidism and ophthalmopathy.

Sequenced material: peripheral blood mononuclear cells (PBMCs), taken at new diagnosis, from a patient treated with antithyroid drugs. These receptors originate from a woman aged 35 to 60 with Graves disease. Each CDR3 is given without its conserved first and last residue.

v_call: TRBV2; cdr3_aa: VSSWTGKPYEQY
v_call: TRBV28; cdr3_aa: ASSPPGGSYEQY
v_call: TRBV11-2; cdr3_aa: ASSLGQGVSYT
v_call: TRBV20-1; cdr3_aa: SALGGSEGIYGYT
v_call: TRBV2; cdr3_aa: AGSSLRVTSGGEQS
v_call: TRBV5-1; cdr3_aa: ASSPRDIKGDEQF
v_call: TRBV28; cdr3_aa: ASSLQTNNEQF
v_call: TRBV6-2/TRBV6-3; cdr3_aa: ASSSTGGGQPQH
v_call: TRBV7-3; cdr3_aa: ASRIDTGGNTGELF
v_call: TRBV12-3/TRBV12-4; cdr3_aa: ASSLDGTGGGGTEAF
v_call: TRBV20-1; cdr3_aa: SASWVNNEAF
v_call: TRBV5-1; cdr3_aa: ASSLRGGLLDTEAF
v_call: TRBV12-3/TRBV12-4; cdr3_aa: ASSPPQGPFH
v_call: TRBV12-3/TRBV12-4; cdr3_aa: ASSSRDKDQPQH
v_call: TRBV2; cdr3_aa: ASSEALRGQGLGTEAF
v_call: TRBV20-1; cdr3_aa: SARDLSTGDQPQH
v_call: TRBV10-3; cdr3_aa: AISPLAGDYEQY
v_call: TRBV6-2/TRBV6-3; cdr3_aa: ASSEAGYYLKRDYGYT
v_call: TRBV20-1; cdr3_aa: SARDLNRGTDTQY
v_call: TRBV2; cdr3_aa: ASTEGVWRWDTDTQY
v_call: TRBV6-1; cdr3_aa: ASSAGGFGTQY
v_call: TRBV3-1; cdr3_aa: ASSQTLMAETQY